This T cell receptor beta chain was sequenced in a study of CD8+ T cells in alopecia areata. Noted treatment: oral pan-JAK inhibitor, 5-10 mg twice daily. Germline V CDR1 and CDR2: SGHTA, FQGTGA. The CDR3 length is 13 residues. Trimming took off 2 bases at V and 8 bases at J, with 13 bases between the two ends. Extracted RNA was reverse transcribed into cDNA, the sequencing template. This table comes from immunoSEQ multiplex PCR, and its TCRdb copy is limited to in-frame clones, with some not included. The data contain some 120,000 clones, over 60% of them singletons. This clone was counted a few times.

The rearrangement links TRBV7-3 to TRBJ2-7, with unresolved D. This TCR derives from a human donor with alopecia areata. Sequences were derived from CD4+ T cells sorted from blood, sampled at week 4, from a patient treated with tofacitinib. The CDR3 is CASSLEASSQQYF. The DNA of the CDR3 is TGTGCCAGCAGCTTAGAGGCATCAAGCCAGCAGTACTTC.